A selection of T cell receptor beta chains follows, all from one sample in a study of blood T cell repertoires in COVID-19. Assay: immunoSEQ multiplex PCR; the TCRdb copy retains only in-frame clones and omits some. There are 260,000 or so clones in the sample; roughly 85% occur only once, and around 3.5% lies in the top ten. Sequencing was carried out using PBMCs or T cells enriched from blood (not recorded which). The receptors were sampled from a woman aged 35 to 49 who had been exposed to COVID-19. Both conserved end residues are part of each CDR3. D genes are given only for firm matches. Only part of the rows carry a size: once, few, many, or a class if the clone is expanded.

d_call,v_call,j_call,clone_size,cdr3_nt,cdr3_aa
.,TRBV6-1,TRBJ1-2,.,TGTGCCAGCAGTGAAGTAGATGGCTACACCTTC,CASSEVDGYTF
.,TRBV5-1,TRBJ2-2,once,TGCGCCAGCAGCTTGGAGGAGGGAAGCACCGGGGAGCTGTTTTTT,CASSLEEGSTGELFF
.,TRBV7-2,TRBJ1-1,.,TGTGCCAGCAGCTTAGTAGGCAGGCTTGCGAACACTGAAGCTTTCTTT,CASSLVGRLANTEAFF
.,TRBV5-6,TRBJ2-7,.,TGTGCCAGCAGCTTTGAGGGGGTCCCCTACGAGCAGTACTTC,CASSFEGVPYEQYF
TRBD2,TRBV7-6,TRBJ2-3,.,TGTGCCAGCAGCTCCGGGGGGGGCACAGATACGCAGTATTTT,CASSSGGGTDTQYF
TRBD1,TRBV5-4,TRBJ1-2,.,TGTGCCAGCAGCGCCGGGACAGGGCAGGGAAGTGGCTACACCTTC,CASSAGTGQGSGYTF
.,TRBV9,TRBJ1-1,.,TGTGCCAGCAGCGGTGAAGGGGTAACTGAAGCTTTCTTT,CASSGEGVTEAFF
.,TRBV5-1,TRBJ2-3,.,TGCGGTACCCGGGGGGCCACAGATACGCAGTATTTT,CGTRGATDTQYF
.,TRBV9,TRBJ1-1,.,TGTGCCAGCAGCGTAGCTAGTGACACTGAAGCTTTCTTT,CASSVASDTEAFF
.,TRBV3-1/TRBV3-2,TRBJ1-2,.,TGTGCCAGCAGCCAAGGGGCTTCCGGCGCGTATGGCTACACCTTC,CASSQGASGAYGYTF
TRBD2,TRBV12-3/TRBV12-4,TRBJ2-1,.,TGTGCCAGCAGACGACTAGCGGGGCCGCAGTTCTTC,CASRRLAGPQFF
TRBD1,TRBV19,TRBJ2-3,.,TGTGCCAGTAGTTTTCCCGGGACAGGCGAGGGAGATACGCAGTATTTT,CASSFPGTGEGDTQYF
.,TRBV5-1,TRBJ2-1,.,TGCGCCAGCAGCTTAGGACAGTCGTACAATGAGCAGTTCTTC,CASSLGQSYNEQFF
.,TRBV19,TRBJ1-5,.,TGTGCCAGTAGTCCAGACAATCTTCAGCCCCAGCATTTT,CASSPDNLQPQHF
.,TRBV12-3/TRBV12-4,TRBJ2-2,.,TGTGCCAGCAGTGATGGGAGAACCGGGGAGCTGTTTTTT,CASSDGRTGELFF
.,TRBV18,TRBJ1-5,.,TGTGCCAGCTCATCCTTCAGCGATCAGCCCCAGCATTTT,CASSSFSDQPQHF
.,TRBV9,TRBJ1-4,.,TGTGCCAGCAGCGCCACAGGGTCTCCTAATGAAAAACTGTTTTTT,CASSATGSPNEKLFF
.,TRBV27,TRBJ2-3,.,TGTGCCATTTCCCGGGACACTCGCACAGATACGCAGTATTTT,CAISRDTRTDTQYF
TRBD1,TRBV4-1,TRBJ1-1,.,TGCGCCAGCAGCCGAGGACAGGGTCTGGACACTGAAGCTTTCTTT,CASSRGQGLDTEAFF
TRBD2,TRBV11-2,TRBJ2-7,.,TGTGCCAGCAAGTCGTGGGAGGGGAACCCCTACGAGCAGTACTTC,CASKSWEGNPYEQYF
.,TRBV27,TRBJ2-1,.,TGTGCCAGCAGTCCCCGGGGGTTGCGGGGTGTTTTCATGGATGAGCAGTTCTTC,CASSPRGLRGVFMDEQFF
TRBD1,TRBV6-2/TRBV6-3,TRBJ1-2,once,TGTGCCAGCAGTTACCGACAGGGCACCTATGGCTACACCTTC,CASSYRQGTYGYTF
.,TRBV15,TRBJ1-3,.,TGTGCCACCAGCAGAGCCCAGCCTGGGAGCTCTGGAAACACCATATATTTT,CATSRAQPGSSGNTIYF
.,TRBV18,TRBJ2-1,.,TGTGCCAGCTCACCATCAACCTCGAGGGGGTTTAGCTCCTACAATGAGCAGTTCTTC,CASSPSTSRGFSSYNEQFF
TRBD1,TRBV7-2,TRBJ2-7,few,TGTGCCAGCAGCTCAGGGGGCGGCAGAGAGTACGAGCAGTACTTC,CASSSGGGREYEQYF
.,TRBV30,TRBJ2-3,.,TGTGCCTCATCACTGGGGACTCCGAATACGCAGTATTTT,CASSLGTPNTQYF
.,TRBV5-1,TRBJ2-7,.,TGCGCCAGCAGCTCCGTAACTTCCCCCTACGAGCAGTACTTC,CASSSVTSPYEQYF
.,TRBV5-4,TRBJ1-2,.,TGTGCCAGCAGCTTGGCCGGGGGATATGGCTACACCTTC,CASSLAGGYGYTF
.,TRBV6-5,TRBJ1-2,.,TGTGCCAGCAGTTACTTGGGCAGGGCCCTCTATGGCTACACCTTC,CASSYLGRALYGYTF
TRBD1,TRBV6-2/TRBV6-3,TRBJ1-2,.,TGTGCCAGCAGCTTACCCGGGACAGGATATGGCTACACCTTC,CASSLPGTGYGYTF
TRBD1,TRBV10-3,TRBJ1-4,.,TGTGCCATCAGTGAGTCGGGACAGGGGGGCGAAAAACTGTTTTTT,CAISESGQGGEKLFF